The T cell receptor (beta chain) described here comes from a study of human T cells and chemical hapten exposure. TCRdb analysed the RACE reads with MiXCR anew, one entry per CDR3 protein. The sample includes some 90,000 distinct CDR3 sequences, around 7.9% of them seen just once. This CDR3 contains 14 residues. Between the trimmed V and J ends, which lost 2 bases and 10 bases, there was a span of 15 bases. The germline V gene encodes CDR1 MNHEY and CDR2 SVGEGT. This clonotype was seen at least ten times. As to time point: pre-sensitization, week 0. Treatment in this sample: therapeutic diphenylcyclopropenone sensitization with weekly scalp DPC.

The chain links TRBV6-2 or TRBV6-3 to TRBJ2-1, with D perhaps matching TRBD2 (6 bases). The source material was whole blood, sampled in connection with sensitization to the hapten diphenylcyclopropenone (DPC). This clonotype was obtained from a man aged 35 to 55 with alopecia areata. Some clones in this sample may be carry-over from other donors' samples. CDR3 nucleotide sequence: TGTGCCAGCAGTTACCTTAGCGGTGGGGGAGAGCAGTTCTTC. Amino acid sequence: CASSYLSGGGEQFF.